This T cell receptor beta chain was sequenced during a study of blood T cell repertoires in COVID-19. The repertoire was sequenced with immunoSEQ multiplex PCR; TCRdb's copy has only in-frame clones and lacks some. This table has about 78,000 clones, around nine tenths appearing once. Germline-derived CDR1 and CDR2 are LGHNA and YSLEER. The CDR3 extends over 17 amino acids. V dropped 0 bases and J dropped 0; count of bases not matched to a gene: 5. The origin of this receptor is a woman older than 75 with acute or convalescent COVID-19. The sample was peripheral blood. The V call is TRBV4-3, the J call TRBJ2-1; 7 nucleotides match TRBD2. The CDR3 nucleotides are TGCGCCAGCAGCCAAGATATGGCGGGGGACTCCTACAATGAGCAGTTCTTC. Translated: CASSQDMAGDSYNEQFF.